This T cell receptor (beta chain) was profiled in a study of early T cells in non-severe SARS-CoV-2 infection. Study summary: The chains were unpaired, and the sequenced material was bulk RNA from unsorted whole blood.

General study findings and limits: In VDJdb matching, anti-spike CD8 responses were favored while private and CD4 specificities went missing.

Turning to this clonotype: Its antigen is undetermined.

Unique molecular identifiers (one per individual cDNA molecule) were attached. One entry per CDR3 protein results from TCRdb running MiXCR on the 5' RACE reads. Among some 100,000 distinct CDR3 sequences listed, about 15% were seen once. The clonotype originates from an adult who was a healthcare worker with PCR-confirmed SARS-CoV-2 infection or an uninfected control (not recorded which). The material sequenced was whole blood.

The chain's CDR3 is CASSYLPGESYEQYV. CDR3 bases: TGCGCCAGCAGCTACCTTCCAGGGGAGAGCTACGAGCAGTACGTC. The rearrangement uses TRBV5-1 and TRBJ2-7, with D perhaps matching TRBD1 (6 bases). The CDR3 is made up of 15 amino acids. Trimming pared 3 bases from V and 3 bases from J, leaving 16 bases between. Germline V lookup: CDR1 SGHRS, CDR2 YFSETQ.